The clone carrying this T cell receptor beta chain occurred a few times. Sample-barcoded 5' priming and a J-beta primer mix drove a second PCR of roughly 6 to 12 cycles. Each CDR3 protein gets one entry after TCRdb re-called the 5' RACE reads with MiXCR. The profile shows about 640,000 distinct CDR3 sequences, about 53% of them singletons. This entry is derived from a study of blood T cells in healthy people across ages. In terms of origin and age, donors were healthy Caucasian individuals from Russia aged about 6 to 90. There are 16 residues in the CDR3. V was clipped by 5 bases and J by 7 bases; unmatched bases: 11. Germline V gene sequence: CDR1 SGHVS, CDR2 FNYEAQ.

Sample: blood. The V call is TRBV7-6, the J call TRBJ2-1, with 10 positions matching TRBD2. The sequence was obtained from a man aged 60-69 years in good health. CDR3 DNA sequence: TGTGCCAGCAGCGCTACTGGACTAGCGGTAAGGAATGAGCAGTTCTTC. Translating gives CASSATGLAVRNEQFF.